The T cell receptor (beta chain) described here comes from a study of identical twins. The study, taken as a whole, reports: Invariant populations such as MAIT and iNKT cells could partly muddle zero-insertion analyses. Excess twin sharing in beta out-of-frame sequences was weaker.

Trimming removed 8 bases from V and 1 base from J, with 14 bases in between. In germline, CDR1 is ENHRY, CDR2 SYGVKD. The CDR3 sequence is 14 residues long. Only a few counts were recorded for this clonotype. Antigen: not known. Template switching added a universal primer site; cDNA carried unique molecular identifiers. MiXCR, applied by TCRdb to the 5' RACE reads, yields one record per CDR3 protein. This repertoire shows roughly 470,000 distinct CDR3 sequences, approximately 14% found once; its top ten account for approximately 0.98%. This sample was shared with a second study, whose subject was yellow fever vaccine responses in identical twins.

This chain joins TRBV10-3 and TRBJ2-5; D is possibly TRBD1 or TRBD2 (5 bases each). The receptor was isolated from a woman aged 18-35 years in good health. The sequenced material came from CD4+ T cells sorted from blood. CDR3 DNA: TGTGCCATCGAGGAGCCGGGGCCCCAAGAGACCCAGTACTTC. Protein: CAIEEPGPQETQYF.